This T cell receptor (beta chain) was profiled in a study of blood T cell repertoires in COVID-19. On the study more broadly: Whether acute or convalescent, the COVID-19 samples came from the United States, Italy and Spain. The cDNA or gDNA used as material had been derived from T cells, B-cell-depleted T cells, or PBMCs.

In the original analysis: Amplification with reference gene primers provided the estimates of nucleated cell counts. TCRdb's table, derived via immunoSEQ multiplex PCR, lists solely in-frame clones and lacks some. V, J and clone size are those of that table, while D and trimming were read from the DNA. Among under 200,000 clones listed, 65% to 85% were seen once. This clone occurred a few times. In germline, CDR1 is SGHRS, CDR2 YFSETQ. CDR3 length equals 15 residues. J was trimmed by 7 bases and V by 4 bases; bases with no gene match: 7. This chain connects TRBV5-1 to TRBJ2-1; 11 bases agree with TRBD2. Sequenced: peripheral blood. The clonotype comes from a woman older than 75 with acute or convalescent COVID-19. CDR3 bases: TGCGCCAGCAGCCCCGGGACTAGCGGAGCAAATGAGCAGTTCTTC. It yields the protein CASSPGTSGANEQFF.